Listed below are T cell receptor beta chains from one sample, sequenced in a study of cytomegalovirus exposure and HLA in healthy donors. Using immunoSEQ multiplex PCR, the repertoire was profiled, and TCRdb retains in-frame clones only, with some absent. The sample has under 150,000 clones, 75% to 85% seen once. The source material was PBMCs. The receptors shown here come from a woman between 40 and 55 years old in good health and CMV-seronegative. Both conserved end residues are part of each CDR3. Each record gives: CDR3 DNA, CDR3 protein, clone size, V gene, D gene, J gene. The D gene is left open where the match is weak. The listing skips clone size in some rows; elsewhere it reads once, few, many or a size class.

CDR3nt: TGTGCCAGCAGCCCTCAGGGGGCGACCAACTATGGCTACACCTTC; CDR3aa: CASSPQGATNYGYTF; abundance: .; v_gene: TRBV6-5; d_gene: TRBD1; j_gene: TRBJ1-2
CDR3nt: TGTGCCAGCAGCGTAGGGGACACCAACTATGGCTACACCTTC; CDR3aa: CASSVGDTNYGYTF; abundance: .; v_gene: TRBV9; d_gene: .; j_gene: TRBJ1-2
CDR3nt: TGTGCCAGCACCACAGCCTTGTCAGGCTACACCTTC; CDR3aa: CASTTALSGYTF; abundance: .; v_gene: TRBV6-4; d_gene: .; j_gene: TRBJ1-2
CDR3nt: TGTGCCAGTACCCCCCGGAGACAGACCTACGAGCAGTACTTC; CDR3aa: CASTPRRQTYEQYF; abundance: .; v_gene: TRBV19; d_gene: .; j_gene: TRBJ2-7
CDR3nt: TGTGCCAGCAGTGAATTAGGGGTGAACTATGGCTACACCTTC; CDR3aa: CASSELGVNYGYTF; abundance: once; v_gene: TRBV25-1; d_gene: .; j_gene: TRBJ1-2
CDR3nt: TGTGCCAGTACCCCAGGGTCCGCGAACACTGAAGCTTTCTTT; CDR3aa: CASTPGSANTEAFF; abundance: .; v_gene: TRBV19; d_gene: .; j_gene: TRBJ1-1
CDR3nt: TGTGCCAGCAGCCAAGAGGGGGGGTGGCTCGGAGAGACCCAGTACTTC; CDR3aa: CASSQEGGWLGETQYF; abundance: few; v_gene: TRBV14; d_gene: TRBD2; j_gene: TRBJ2-5
CDR3nt: TGTGCCAGCAGTTTGGGAGGGGCAGATACGCAGTATTTT; CDR3aa: CASSLGGADTQYF; abundance: .; v_gene: TRBV28; d_gene: TRBD2; j_gene: TRBJ2-3
CDR3nt: TGTGCCAGCAGTGACACTGGTGGGTGGGCTGAAGCTTTCTTT; CDR3aa: CASSDTGGWAEAFF; abundance: few; v_gene: TRBV28; d_gene: .; j_gene: TRBJ1-1
CDR3nt: TGTGCCAGCTCACTTGACAGGGGAAGCTCCTACAATGAGCAGTTCTTC; CDR3aa: CASSLDRGSSYNEQFF; abundance: .; v_gene: TRBV18; d_gene: TRBD1; j_gene: TRBJ2-1
CDR3nt: TGTGCCAGCAGCTTAGTAGGCGGACTAGCGGGGGCTTCCGCAGATACGCAGTATTTT; CDR3aa: CASSLVGGLAGASADTQYF; abundance: .; v_gene: TRBV7-2; d_gene: TRBD2; j_gene: TRBJ2-3
CDR3nt: TGTGCCAGCAACCCTAGACAGGGGGTTATGAACACTGAAGCTTTCTTT; CDR3aa: CASNPRQGVMNTEAFF; abundance: once; v_gene: TRBV6-6; d_gene: TRBD1; j_gene: TRBJ1-1
CDR3nt: TGCAGCGTTGACGGACAGGGAACTGAAGCTTTCTTT; CDR3aa: CSVDGQGTEAFF; abundance: .; v_gene: TRBV29-1; d_gene: TRBD1; j_gene: TRBJ1-1
CDR3nt: TGTGCCAGTAGTATTTCTGTGAACACTGAAGCTTTCTTT; CDR3aa: CASSISVNTEAFF; abundance: .; v_gene: TRBV19; d_gene: .; j_gene: TRBJ1-1
CDR3nt: TGTGCCTCAGCCCCGGGCGGGAGCCCCTCCTACGAGCAGTACTTC; CDR3aa: CASAPGGSPSYEQYF; abundance: .; v_gene: TRBV9; d_gene: TRBD2; j_gene: TRBJ2-7
CDR3nt: TGTGCCAGCAGCCAAGAGAGCGGGGGGTCCTACGAGCAGTACTTC; CDR3aa: CASSQESGGSYEQYF; abundance: .; v_gene: TRBV14; d_gene: TRBD2; j_gene: TRBJ2-7
CDR3nt: TGCGCCAGCAGCTTGGTGGGACAGACCTATGGCTACACCTTC; CDR3aa: CASSLVGQTYGYTF; abundance: .; v_gene: TRBV5-1; d_gene: TRBD1; j_gene: TRBJ1-2
CDR3nt: TGTGCCAGCAGCTTGGGTACAGGGGGCAATGGCTACACCTTC; CDR3aa: CASSLGTGGNGYTF; abundance: .; v_gene: TRBV5-6; d_gene: TRBD1; j_gene: TRBJ1-2
CDR3nt: TGTGCCAGCAGCCCTCAAGACAGGGGTGACACTGAAGCTTTCTTT; CDR3aa: CASSPQDRGDTEAFF; abundance: .; v_gene: TRBV9; d_gene: TRBD1; j_gene: TRBJ1-1
CDR3nt: TGTGCCAGTAGTATAGGGACAGCCTCTAATGAAAAACTGTTTTTT; CDR3aa: CASSIGTASNEKLFF; abundance: many; v_gene: TRBV19; d_gene: .; j_gene: TRBJ1-4
CDR3nt: TGTGCCAGCAGCTTGATACAGGTAGAGACCCAGTACTTC; CDR3aa: CASSLIQVETQYF; abundance: .; v_gene: TRBV7-9; d_gene: .; j_gene: TRBJ2-5
CDR3nt: TGTGCCAGCAGCCCCGGGCCCCAGGGTCAGCCCCAGCATTTT; CDR3aa: CASSPGPQGQPQHF; abundance: .; v_gene: TRBV5-4; d_gene: .; j_gene: TRBJ1-5
CDR3nt: TGTGCCAGCAGCTCCTTAAATGTATCCTATGGCTACACCTTC; CDR3aa: CASSSLNVSYGYTF; abundance: .; v_gene: TRBV7-9; d_gene: .; j_gene: TRBJ1-2
CDR3nt: TGTGCCAGCAGCCCGACAGGGGACACTGAAGCTTTCTTT; CDR3aa: CASSPTGDTEAFF; abundance: .; v_gene: TRBV27; d_gene: TRBD1; j_gene: TRBJ1-1
CDR3nt: TGCAGCGTGACACTAGCGGGAGCTTTATACGAGCAGTACTTC; CDR3aa: CSVTLAGALYEQYF; abundance: .; v_gene: TRBV29-1; d_gene: TRBD2; j_gene: TRBJ2-7
CDR3nt: TGTGCCAGCAGCTCCCCCACTCCAGACAGGGAACATTCACCCCTCCACTTT; CDR3aa: CASSSPTPDREHSPLHF; abundance: .; v_gene: TRBV7-6; d_gene: TRBD1; j_gene: TRBJ1-6
CDR3nt: TGCGCCAGCAGGGGGGGGTTGGAGCAGTTCTTC; CDR3aa: CASRGGLEQFF; abundance: .; v_gene: TRBV5-1; d_gene: TRBD2; j_gene: TRBJ2-1
CDR3nt: TGCGCCAGCAGCTTGTTGGGGCCACCGGGCTACGAGCAGTACTTC; CDR3aa: CASSLLGPPGYEQYF; abundance: .; v_gene: TRBV5-1; d_gene: .; j_gene: TRBJ2-7